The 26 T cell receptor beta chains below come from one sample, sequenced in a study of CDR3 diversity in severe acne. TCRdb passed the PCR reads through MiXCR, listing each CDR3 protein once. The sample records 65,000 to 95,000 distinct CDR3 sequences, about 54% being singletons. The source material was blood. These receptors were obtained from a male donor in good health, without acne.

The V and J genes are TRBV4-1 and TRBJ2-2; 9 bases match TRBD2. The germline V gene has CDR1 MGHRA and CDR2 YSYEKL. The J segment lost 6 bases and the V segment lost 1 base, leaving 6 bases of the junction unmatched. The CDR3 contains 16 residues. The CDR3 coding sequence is TGCGCCAGCAGCCAAGGAAGCGGGAGGTATTCCGGGGAGCTGTTTTTT. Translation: CASSQGSGRYSGELFF.

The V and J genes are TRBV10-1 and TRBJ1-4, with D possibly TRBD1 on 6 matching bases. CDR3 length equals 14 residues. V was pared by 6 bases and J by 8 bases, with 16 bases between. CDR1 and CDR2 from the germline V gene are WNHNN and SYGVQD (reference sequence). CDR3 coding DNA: TGCGCCAGCAGCCCACAGGGTATCTGGGAAAAACTGTTTTTT. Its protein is CASSPQGIWEKLFF.

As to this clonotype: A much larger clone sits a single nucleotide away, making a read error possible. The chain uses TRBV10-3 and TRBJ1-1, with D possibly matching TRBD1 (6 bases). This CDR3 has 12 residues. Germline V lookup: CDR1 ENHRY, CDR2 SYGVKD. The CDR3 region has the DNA TGTGCCCTCAGTGAGTCAGGGGCTGAAGCTTTCTTT. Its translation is CALSESGAEAFF.

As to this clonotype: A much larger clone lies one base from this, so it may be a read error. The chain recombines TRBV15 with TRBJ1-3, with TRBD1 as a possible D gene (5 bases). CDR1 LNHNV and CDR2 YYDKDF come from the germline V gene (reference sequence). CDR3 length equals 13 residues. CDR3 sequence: CATSNTVEDTIHF. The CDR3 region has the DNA TGTGCCACCAGCAACACCGTAGAGGACACCATACATTTT. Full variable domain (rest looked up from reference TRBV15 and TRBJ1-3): DAMVIQNPRYQVTQFGKPVTLSCSQTLNHNVMYWYQQKSSQAPKLLFHYYDKDFNNEADTPDNFQSRRPNTSFCFLDIRSPGLGDTAMYLCATSNTVEDTIHFGEGSWLTVV.

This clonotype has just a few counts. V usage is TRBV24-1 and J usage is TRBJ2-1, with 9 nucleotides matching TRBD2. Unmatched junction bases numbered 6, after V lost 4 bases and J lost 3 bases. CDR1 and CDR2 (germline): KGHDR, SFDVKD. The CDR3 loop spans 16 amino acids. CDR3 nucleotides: TGTGCCACCAGTGACCCAGGACTAGCGCACTACAATGAGCAGTTCTTC. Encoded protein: CATSDPGLAHYNEQFF.

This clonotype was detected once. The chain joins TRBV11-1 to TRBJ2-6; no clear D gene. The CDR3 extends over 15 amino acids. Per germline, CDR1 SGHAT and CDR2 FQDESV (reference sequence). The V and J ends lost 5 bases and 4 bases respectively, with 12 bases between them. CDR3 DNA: TGTGCCAGCAGCCAGGTGCTTGGGGGGGCCAACGTCCTGACTTTC. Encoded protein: CASSQVLGGANVLTF.

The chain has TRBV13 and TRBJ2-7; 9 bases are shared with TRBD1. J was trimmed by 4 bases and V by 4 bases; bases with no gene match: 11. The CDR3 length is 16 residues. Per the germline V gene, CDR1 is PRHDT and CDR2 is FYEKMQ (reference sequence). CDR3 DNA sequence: TGTGCCAGCAGCTCTACCGGGACAGGGACATCATACGAGCAGTACTTC. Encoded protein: CASSSTGTGTSYEQYF. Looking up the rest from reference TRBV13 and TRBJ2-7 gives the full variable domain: AAGVIQSPRHLIKEKRETATLKCYPIPRHDTVYWYQQGPGQDPQFLISFYEKMQSDKGSIPDRFSAQQFSDYHSELNMSSLELGDSALYFCASSSTGTGTSYEQYFGPGTRLTVT.

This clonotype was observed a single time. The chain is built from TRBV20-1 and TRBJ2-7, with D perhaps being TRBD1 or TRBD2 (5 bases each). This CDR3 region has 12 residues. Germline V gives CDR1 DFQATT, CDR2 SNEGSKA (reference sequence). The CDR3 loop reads CSTRDGSDEQYF. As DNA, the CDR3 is TGCAGCACCAGGGACGGTAGCGACGAGCAGTACTTC.

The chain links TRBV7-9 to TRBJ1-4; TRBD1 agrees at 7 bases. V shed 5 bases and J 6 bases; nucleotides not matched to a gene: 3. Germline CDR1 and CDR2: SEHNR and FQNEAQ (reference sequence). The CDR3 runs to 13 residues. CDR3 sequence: CASSQGGHEKLFF. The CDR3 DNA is TGTGCCAGCAGCCAGGGGGGACATGAAAAACTGTTTTTT. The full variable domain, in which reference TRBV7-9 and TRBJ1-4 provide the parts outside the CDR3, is DTGVSQNPRHKITKRGQNVTFRCDPISEHNRLYWYRQTLGQGPEFLTYFQNEAQLEKSRLLSDRFSAERPKGSFSTLEIQRTEQGDSAMYLCASSQGGHEKLFFGSGTQLSVL.

In DNA form, the CDR3 reads TGTGCCAGCAGCCCTTTGTACCAAGAGACCCAGTACTTC. This encodes CASSPLYQETQYF. The chain links TRBV7-9 to TRBJ2-5; no firm D call. This CDR3 is 13 amino acids long. Per germline, CDR1 SEHNR and CDR2 FQNEAQ (reference sequence). The ends were cut back, 5 bases at V and 0 bases at J, with 7 bases in the middle. The full variable domain, completed using reference TRBV7-9 and TRBJ2-5, is DTGVSQNPRHKITKRGQNVTFRCDPISEHNRLYWYRQTLGQGPEFLTYFQNEAQLEKSRLLSDRFSAERPKGSFSTLEIQRTEQGDSAMYLCASSPLYQETQYFGPGTRLLVL.

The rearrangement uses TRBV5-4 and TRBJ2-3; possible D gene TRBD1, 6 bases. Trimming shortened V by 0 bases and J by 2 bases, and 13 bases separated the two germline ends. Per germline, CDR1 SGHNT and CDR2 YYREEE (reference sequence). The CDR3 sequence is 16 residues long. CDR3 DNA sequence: TGTGCCAGCAGCTTGGGGGGCAGGGGCATCACAGATACGCAGTATTTT. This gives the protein CASSLGGRGITDTQYF.

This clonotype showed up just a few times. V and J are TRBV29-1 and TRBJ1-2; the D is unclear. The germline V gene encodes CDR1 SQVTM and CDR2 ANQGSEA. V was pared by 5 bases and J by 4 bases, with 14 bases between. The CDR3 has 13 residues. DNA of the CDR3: TGCAGCGTTAGTGGTGGCAGCCTCTATGGCTACACCTTC. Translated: CSVSGGSLYGYTF. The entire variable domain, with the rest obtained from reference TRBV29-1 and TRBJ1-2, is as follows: SAVISQKPSRDICQRGTSLTIQCQVDSQVTMMFWYRQQPGQSLTLIATANQGSEATYESGFVIDKFPISRPNLTFSTLTVSNMSPEDSSIYLCSVSGGSLYGYTFGSGTRLTVV.

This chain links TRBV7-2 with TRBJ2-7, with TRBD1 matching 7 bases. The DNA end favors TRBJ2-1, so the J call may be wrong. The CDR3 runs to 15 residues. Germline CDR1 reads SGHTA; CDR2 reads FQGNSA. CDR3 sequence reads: CASSPVGGTYNEQFF. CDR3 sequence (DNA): TGTGCCAGCAGCCCTGTAGGGGGCACCTACAATGAGCAGTTCTTC.

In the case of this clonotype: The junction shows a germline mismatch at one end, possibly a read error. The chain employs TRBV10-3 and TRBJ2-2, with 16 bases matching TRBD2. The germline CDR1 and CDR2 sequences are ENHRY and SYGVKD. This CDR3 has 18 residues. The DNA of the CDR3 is TGTGCCAGCAGTCGGGGACTAGCGGGAGGGAGAAACACCGGGGAGCTGTTTTTT. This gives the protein CASSRGLAGGRNTGELFF.

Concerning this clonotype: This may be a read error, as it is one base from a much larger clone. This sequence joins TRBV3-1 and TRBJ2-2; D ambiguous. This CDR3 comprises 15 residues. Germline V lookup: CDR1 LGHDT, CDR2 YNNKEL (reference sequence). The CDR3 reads CTSSQNAGNTGELFF. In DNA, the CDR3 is TGTACCAGCAGCCAAAATGCAGGGAACACCGGGGAGCTGTTTTTT.

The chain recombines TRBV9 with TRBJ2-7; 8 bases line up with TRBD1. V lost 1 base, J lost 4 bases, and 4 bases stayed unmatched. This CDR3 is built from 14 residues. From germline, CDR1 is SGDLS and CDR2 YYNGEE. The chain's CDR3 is CASSVRTGRYEQYF. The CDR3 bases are TGTGCCAGCAGCGTAAGGACAGGGCGGTACGAGCAGTACTTC.

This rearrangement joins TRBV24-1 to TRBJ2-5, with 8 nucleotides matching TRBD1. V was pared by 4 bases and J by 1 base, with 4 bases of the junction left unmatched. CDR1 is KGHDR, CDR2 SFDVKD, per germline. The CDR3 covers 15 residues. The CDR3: CATSDRDRGQETQYF. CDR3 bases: TGTGCCACCAGTGACCGCGACAGGGGCCAAGAGACCCAGTACTTC.

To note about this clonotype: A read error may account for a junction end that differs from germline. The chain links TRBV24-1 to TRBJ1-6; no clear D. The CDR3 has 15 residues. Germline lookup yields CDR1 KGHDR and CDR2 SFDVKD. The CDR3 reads CASSSLMGRNSPLHF. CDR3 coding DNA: TGTGCCAGCAGTTCGTTGATGGGCAGGAATTCACCCCTCCACTTT.

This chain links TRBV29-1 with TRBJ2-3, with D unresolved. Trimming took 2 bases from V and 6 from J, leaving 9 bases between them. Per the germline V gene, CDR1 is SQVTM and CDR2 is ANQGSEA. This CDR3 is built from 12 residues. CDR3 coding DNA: TGCAGCGTTGAAACGGTTCGGGATACGCAGTATTTT. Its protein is CSVETVRDTQYF.

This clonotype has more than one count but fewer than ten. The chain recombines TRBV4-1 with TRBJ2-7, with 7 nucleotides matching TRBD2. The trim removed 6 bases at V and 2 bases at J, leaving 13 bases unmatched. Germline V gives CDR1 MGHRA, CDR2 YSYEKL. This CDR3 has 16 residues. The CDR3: CASRLTIAGGTYEQYF. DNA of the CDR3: TGCGCCAGCAGGCTTACCATAGCGGGTGGGACCTACGAGCAGTACTTC.

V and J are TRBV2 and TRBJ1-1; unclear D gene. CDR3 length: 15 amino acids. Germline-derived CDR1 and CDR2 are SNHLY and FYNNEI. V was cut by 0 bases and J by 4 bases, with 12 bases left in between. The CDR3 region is CASSEATAAGTEAFF. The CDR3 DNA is TGTGCCAGCAGTGAAGCGACTGCTGCGGGCACTGAAGCTTTCTTT.

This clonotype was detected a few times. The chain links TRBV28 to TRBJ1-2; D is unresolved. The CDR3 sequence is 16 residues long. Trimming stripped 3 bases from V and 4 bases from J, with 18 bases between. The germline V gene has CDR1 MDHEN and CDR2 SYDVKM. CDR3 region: CASSLPPWSLGYGYTF. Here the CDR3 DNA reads TGTGCCAGCAGTTTGCCACCGTGGTCCCTGGGCTATGGCTACACCTTC.

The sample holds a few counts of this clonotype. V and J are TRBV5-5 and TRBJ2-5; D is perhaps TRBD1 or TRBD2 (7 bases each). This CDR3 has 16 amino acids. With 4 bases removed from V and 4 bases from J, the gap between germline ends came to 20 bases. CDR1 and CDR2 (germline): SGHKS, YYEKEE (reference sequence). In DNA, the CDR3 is TGTGCCAGCAGCGTCTCTCAGGGGGGGGTGGGAGAGACCCAGTACTTC. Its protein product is CASSVSQGGVGETQYF. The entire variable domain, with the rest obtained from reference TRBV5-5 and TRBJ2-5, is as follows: DAGVTQSPTHLIKTRGQQVTLRCSPISGHKSVSWYQQVLGQGPQFIFQYYEKEERGRGNFPDRFSARQFPNYSSELNVNALLLGDSALYLCASSVSQGGVGETQYFGPGTRLLVL.

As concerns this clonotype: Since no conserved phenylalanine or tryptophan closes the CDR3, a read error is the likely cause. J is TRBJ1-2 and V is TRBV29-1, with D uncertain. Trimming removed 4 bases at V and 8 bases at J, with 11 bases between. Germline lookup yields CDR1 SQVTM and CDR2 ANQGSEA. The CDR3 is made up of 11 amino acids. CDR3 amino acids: CSVVGLYGYTL. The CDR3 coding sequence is TGCAGCGTTGTCGGTCTTTACGGCTACACCCTC.

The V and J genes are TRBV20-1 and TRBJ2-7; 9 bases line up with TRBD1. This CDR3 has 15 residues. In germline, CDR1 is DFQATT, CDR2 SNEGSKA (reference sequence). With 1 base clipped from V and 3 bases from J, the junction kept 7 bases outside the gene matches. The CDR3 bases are TGCAGTGCTAGAGCTGGCGGGACAGGGTACTACGAGCAGTACTTC. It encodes CSARAGGTGYYEQYF.

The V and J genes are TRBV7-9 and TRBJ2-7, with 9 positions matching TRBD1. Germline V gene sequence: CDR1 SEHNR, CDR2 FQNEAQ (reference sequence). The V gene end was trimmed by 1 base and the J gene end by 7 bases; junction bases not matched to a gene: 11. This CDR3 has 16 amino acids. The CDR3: CASSLGRQGGYNEQYF. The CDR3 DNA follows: TGTGCCAGCAGCTTAGGACGACAGGGGGGATACAATGAGCAGTACTTC.